These 9 T cell receptor beta chains share one sample of origin, sequenced in a study of radiotherapy plus CTLA-4 blockade in lung cancer. TCRdb keeps only in-frame clones here, not all; method: immunoSEQ multiplex PCR. Among about 95,000 clones, 80% to 85% were seen once, and the ten largest hold around 3.5%. This specimen was peripheral blood, taken from a patient treated with radiotherapy plus ipilimumab. The origin of the receptors is a human donor with non-small cell lung cancer who had a partial response to radiotherapy plus ipilimumab.

This chain connects TRBV11-2 to TRBJ2-5; a weak D match, TRBD2 (5 bases). The V and J ends lost 6 bases and 5 bases respectively, with 25 bases between them. Germline CDR1 and CDR2: SGHAT and FQNNGV. The CDR3 has 17 residues. The CDR3 sequence is CASRPLRKGGSGETQYF. CDR3 DNA sequence: TGTGCCAGCAGACCCCTCAGGAAGGGCGGTTCGGGGGAGACCCAGTACTTC. Variable domain in full (rest from reference TRBV11-2 and TRBJ2-5): EAGVAQSPRYKIIEKRQSVAFWCNPISGHATLYWYQQILGQGPKLLIQFQNNGVVDDSQLPKDRFSAERLKGVDSTLKIQPAKLEDSAVYLCASRPLRKGGSGETQYFGPGTRLLVL.

This clone was detected a few times. The chain joins TRBV28 to TRBJ2-1; TRBD2 matches 8 bases. Looked up from germline, CDR1 is MDHEN and CDR2 is SYDVKM. The CDR3 sequence is 15 residues long. The junction had 4 bases not matched to a gene; V was cut back by 4 bases and J by 2 bases. The CDR3 DNA follows: TGTGCCAGCAGTTCGAGCGGGAGAACCTACAATGAGCAGTTCTTC. Translating gives CASSSSGRTYNEQFF.

The rearrangement uses TRBV5-4 and TRBJ2-1, with TRBD2 matching over 11 bases. CDR1 SGHNT and CDR2 YYREEE come from the germline V gene (reference sequence). V gave up 0 bases and J gave up 8 bases; unmatched junction bases: 4. The CDR3 sequence is 15 residues long. The CDR3 sequence: CASSLGLAGQDEQFF. CDR3 nucleotides: TGTGCCAGCAGCTTGGGACTAGCGGGACAAGATGAGCAGTTCTTC.

The chain employs TRBV5-1 and TRBJ2-1; the match to TRBD2 covers 8 bases. The CDR3 loop spans 19 amino acids. Germline values: CDR1 SGHRS, CDR2 YFSETQ. V gave up 0 bases and J gave up 0 bases; unmatched junction bases: 11. The CDR3 DNA reads TGCGCCAGCAGCTTGGCCCGTGCGGGACTAGTTGGCTCCTACAATGAGCAGTTCTTC. This translates into CASSLARAGLVGSYNEQFF.

The chain links TRBV28 to TRBJ1-1; 7 bases are a match to TRBD1. The CDR3 has 13 amino acids. Germline assignment: CDR1 MDHEN and CDR2 SYDVKM. With V trimmed by 1 base and J by 10 bases, 6 bases remained unmatched. The CDR3 DNA is TGTGCCAGCAGTTTATCAGACAGGGCGGGAGCTTTCTTT. It yields the protein CASSLSDRAGAFF.

V and J are TRBV19 and TRBJ2-1, with 8 nucleotides matching TRBD2. Germline V CDR1 and CDR2: LNHDA, SQIVND (reference sequence). After removal of 5 bases from V and 8 bases from J, the junction contained 11 bases not matched to a gene. The CDR3 is made up of 15 amino acids. CDR3 loop: CASSSPGRASDEQFF. The CDR3 region has the DNA TGTGCCAGTAGTTCCCCCGGGAGGGCCTCAGATGAGCAGTTCTTC.

This chain joins TRBV11-2 and TRBJ2-7; the match to TRBD2 covers 12 bases. The CDR3 consists of 15 residues. CDR1 is SGHAT, CDR2 FQNNGV, per germline. Losses at the gene ends were 3 bases for V and 9 bases for J; bases not matched to a gene: 9. CDR3 sequence: CASSFRLAGVQVQYF. CDR3 nucleotide sequence: TGTGCCAGCAGCTTTAGACTAGCGGGAGTACAGGTGCAGTACTTC.

J is TRBJ2-7 and V is TRBV19; 10 bases map to TRBD2. Trimming took 6 bases from V and 4 from J; bases not matched to a gene: 6. The CDR3 extends over 14 amino acids. Germline V gene lookup returns CDR1 LNHDA and CDR2 SQIVND (reference sequence). The CDR3 loop is CASSPGLAVYEQYF. Written as DNA, the CDR3 is TGTGCCAGTAGCCCCGGACTAGCGGTGTACGAGCAGTACTTC.

This rearrangement joins TRBV7-8 to TRBJ1-1; 10 nucleotides align to TRBD1. Trimming took 5 bases from V and 2 from J; bases not matched to a gene: 5. Germline CDR1 SGHVS, CDR2 FQNEAQ. The CDR3 runs to 15 residues. The CDR3 loop is CASSPRDRGNTEAFF. CDR3 sequence (DNA): TGTGCCAGCAGCCCCCGGGACAGGGGTAACACTGAAGCTTTCTTT.